This TCR beta chain was captured in a study of STAT5B mutations in CD4+ large granular lymphocyte leukemia. The study's findings and limits: Compared with healthy controls (2/35), patient top clones favored TRBV06 (8/27).

The ends were cut back, 9 bases at V and 6 bases at J, with 27 bases in the middle. The CDR3 spans 17 residues. Germline V gives CDR1 LNHDA, CDR2 SQIVND (reference sequence). This was a survey-level run. Only in-frame clones appear in the TCRdb table, and some are missing; sequencing was by immunoSEQ multiplex PCR. This table has 20,000 to 25,000 clones, roughly 75% appearing once. As to this clone: Its antigen is unknown.

The chain employs TRBV19 and TRBJ1-5; the D gene is possibly TRBD1 (5 bases). The sequence came from a human donor in good health. Sequencing was done on a sample of CD4+ T cells from blood buffy coats. DNA for the CDR3: TGTGCCAGCACCTCTTGGGGCGGGCCCCCGAGGGGTCAGCCCCAGCATTTT. Translating it yields CASTSWGGPPRGQPQHF.